Listed below are T cell receptor beta chains from one sample, sequenced in a study of shared clonotypes between healthy human individuals. The table came from immunoSEQ multiplex PCR; TCRdb's copy has only in-frame clones and leaves some out. The sample lists fewer than 2.5 million clones, over 85% occurring once. The sample comprised naive CD4+ T cells from PBMCs. The receptors shown here come from a man between 18 and 29 years old in good health. Some clones in this sample may be carry-over from other donors' samples. The CDR3 runs from the conserved cysteine through the conserved F or W. D genes are given only for firm matches. Clone size is not always given. Where it is, it says once, few, many or a class for expanded clones.

CDR3 length | J gene | D gene | V gene | clone size | CDR3 protein | CDR3 DNA
19 | TRBJ2-7 | NA | TRBV6-1 | NA | CASSDPRSGGMGSGYEQYF | TGTGCCAGCAGTGATCCCCGTTCAGGGGGGATGGGTTCGGGCTACGAGCAGTACTTC
15 | TRBJ1-4 | NA | TRBV28 | NA | CASSLRTAGNEKLFF | TGTGCCAGCAGTTTGAGGACAGCCGGGAATGAAAAACTGTTTTTT
14 | TRBJ1-4 | NA | TRBV15 | NA | CATSREGGREKLFF | TGTGCCACCAGCAGAGAAGGAGGGAGGGAAAAACTGTTTTTT
16 | TRBJ2-6 | NA | TRBV2 | NA | CASSERGGPGANVLTF | TGTGCCAGCAGTGAACGAGGGGGTCCTGGGGCCAACGTCCTGACTTTC
11 | TRBJ2-2 | NA | TRBV5-6 | NA | CASSRAGELFF | TGTGCCAGCAGCCGAGCCGGGGAGCTGTTTTTT
12 | TRBJ2-1 | NA | TRBV28 | NA | CAINAAPGEQFF | TGTGCCATCAACGCGGCCCCCGGGGAGCAGTTCTTC
17 | TRBJ1-4 | NA | TRBV9 | NA | CASSPRSDSATNEKLFF | TGTGCCAGCAGCCCGCGGTCCGACAGTGCAACTAATGAAAAACTGTTTTTT
18 | TRBJ2-5 | NA | TRBV18 | NA | CASSPSRGSSEIQETQYF | TGTGCCAGCTCACCCTCCAGGGGATCTAGCGAGATCCAAGAGACCCAGTACTTC
15 | TRBJ2-3 | TRBD2 | TRBV5-4 | once | CASSSGTSGPDTQYF | TGTGCCAGCAGCTCAGGGACTAGCGGCCCAGATACGCAGTATTTT
18 | TRBJ1-5 | NA | TRBV7-8 | NA | CASSLAGPKAGYNQPQHF | TGTGCCAGCAGCTTAGCCGGCCCCAAGGCAGGGTACAATCAGCCCCAGCATTTT
16 | TRBJ2-1 | NA | TRBV6-8 | NA | CASMRNGASDYNEQFF | TGTGCCAGCATGCGAAATGGGGCTTCAGATTACAATGAGCAGTTCTTC
14 | TRBJ2-3 | TRBD2 | TRBV15 | NA | CATSSQRRGSTQYF | TGTGCCACCAGCAGTCAAAGGCGGGGGAGTACGCAGTATTTT
16 | TRBJ2-5 | TRBD2 | TRBV29-1 | NA | CSAAPVVRGVGETQYF | TGCAGCGCTGCTCCTGTTGTGCGGGGGGTGGGAGAGACCCAGTACTTC
14 | TRBJ2-5 | NA | TRBV6-1 | NA | CASRDTGWWETQYF | TGTGCCAGCAGGGATACAGGTTGGTGGGAGACCCAGTACTTC
21 | TRBJ2-1 | TRBD2 | TRBV10-3 | NA | CAISGPMGTSGRRALVDEQFF | TGTGCCATCAGTGGCCCGATGGGGACTAGCGGGAGAAGGGCCCTTGTGGATGAGCAGTTCTTC
19 | TRBJ2-4 | NA | TRBV19 | NA | CASSIVGAGFSLAKNIQYF | TGTGCCAGTAGTATAGTCGGGGCGGGGTTTAGCCTGGCCAAAAACATTCAGTACTTC
15 | TRBJ2-6 | NA | TRBV5-5 | NA | CASSLGLSGANVLTF | TGTGCCAGCAGCTTAGGGCTCTCTGGGGCCAACGTCCTGACTTTC
15 | TRBJ2-7 | TRBD1 | TRBV19 | NA | CASSRGGQGGYEQYF | TGTGCCAGTAGCAGGGGGGGACAGGGAGGCTACGAGCAGTACTTC
16 | TRBJ1-2 | NA | TRBV19 | NA | CASRRDTNQRGYGYTF | TGTGCCAGTAGACGGGACACCAACCAGCGGGGCTATGGCTACACCTTC
14 | TRBJ1-2 | NA | TRBV6-1 | NA | CATLSARFGGGYTF | TGTGCCACCCTATCGGCGAGGTTTGGTGGGGGCTACACCTTC
16 | TRBJ1-3 | TRBD1 | TRBV5-4 | NA | CASSLGPGGSGNTIYF | TGTGCCAGCAGCTTGGGTCCAGGGGGCTCTGGAAACACCATATATTTT
17 | TRBJ2-6 | TRBD1 | TRBV2 | NA | CASRPGTGGSGANVLTF | TGTGCCAGCAGACCCGGGACAGGGGGCTCTGGGGCCAACGTCCTGACTTTC
14 | TRBJ1-4 | TRBD1 | TRBV11-1 | NA | CASSGDRRNEKLFF | TGTGCCAGCAGCGGGGACAGGAGGAATGAAAAACTGTTTTTT
15 | TRBJ2-3 | NA | TRBV5-4 | NA | CASSAAEGSTDTQYF | TGTGCCAGCAGCGCGGCCGAGGGCAGCACAGATACGCAGTATTTT
15 | TRBJ1-5 | TRBD1 | TRBV6-1 | NA | CASSLGQGGNQPQHF | TGTGCCAGCAGCTTGGGACAGGGTGGAAATCAGCCCCAGCATTTT
12 | TRBJ1-1 | NA | TRBV5-1 | NA | CASSLDNTEAFF | TGCGCCAGCAGCTTAGATAACACTGAAGCTTTCTTT
13 | TRBJ2-5 | TRBD1 | TRBV28 | few | CASTTGAQETQYF | TGTGCCAGCACTACAGGGGCCCAAGAGACCCAGTACTTC
19 | TRBJ2-2 | TRBD2 | TRBV14 | NA | CASSLRKGLAGLNTGELFF | TGTGCCAGCAGCCTGCGAAAAGGACTAGCGGGTTTGAACACCGGGGAGCTGTTTTTT
13 | TRBJ1-5 | NA | TRBV29-1 | NA | CSVEGQGGQPQHF | TGCAGCGTTGAGGGGCAGGGAGGTCAGCCCCAGCATTTT
17 | TRBJ2-5 | NA | TRBV25-1 | NA | CASSEQTGLQGGETQYF | TGTGCCAGCAGTGAACAAACTGGATTACAGGGAGGGGAGACCCAGTACTTC
15 | TRBJ1-2 | TRBD1 | TRBV25-1 | NA | CASSELTGGVDGYTF | TGTGCCAGCAGTGAATTAACAGGGGGCGTAGATGGCTACACCTTC
13 | TRBJ2-3 | NA | TRBV6-1 | NA | CASIDGSRDTQYF | TGTGCCAGCATAGACGGGAGTAGGGATACGCAGTATTTT
14 | TRBJ1-1 | NA | TRBV14 | few | CASSQVGGGTEAFF | TGTGCCAGCAGCCAAGTAGGCGGGGGGACTGAAGCTTTCTTT
13 | TRBJ2-3 | NA | TRBV7-7 | NA | CASSPDTVSTQYF | TGTGCCAGCAGCCCGGACACTGTATCTACGCAGTATTTT
15 | TRBJ2-7 | NA | TRBV5-1 | NA | CASSPLLTRQNEQYF | TGCGCCAGCAGCCCTCTCCTGACTAGACAGAACGAGCAGTACTTC
15 | TRBJ1-1 | NA | TRBV14 | NA | CASSQIPPTGSEAFF | TGTGCCAGCAGCCAAATCCCTCCGACAGGTTCAGAAGCTTTCTTT
12 | TRBJ2-7 | NA | TRBV6-1 | NA | CAITPTLYEQYF | TGTGCCATCACCCCTACGCTCTACGAGCAGTACTTC
16 | TRBJ1-5 | TRBD1 | TRBV18 | once | CASSPRDRDPGQPQHF | TGTGCCAGCTCACCAAGAGACAGGGACCCTGGTCAGCCCCAGCATTTT
14 | TRBJ1-2 | NA | TRBV5-4 | NA | CASIQAPGEYGYTF | TGTGCCAGCATACAGGCGCCTGGGGAGTATGGCTACACCTTC
15 | TRBJ2-3 | TRBD2 | TRBV7-6 | NA | CASSPQAGSTDTQYF | TGTGCCAGCAGCCCCCAAGCGGGAAGCACAGATACGCAGTATTTT
16 | TRBJ2-3 | NA | TRBV12-5 | NA | CASGFSSVPGTDTQYF | TGTGCTAGTGGTTTCTCCTCGGTCCCGGGGACAGATACGCAGTATTTT
14 | TRBJ1-4 | NA | TRBV28 | NA | CASTPGGTNEKLFF | TGTGCCAGCACCCCTGGGGGCACTAATGAAAAACTGTTTTTT
16 | TRBJ2-2 | NA | TRBV6-1 | NA | CASSEQVRRNTGELFF | TGTGCCAGCAGTGAACAAGTTAGGAGAAACACCGGGGAGCTGTTTTTT
13 | TRBJ1-2 | NA | TRBV7-2 | NA | CASSLMADYGYTF | TGTGCCAGCAGCTTAATGGCAGACTATGGCTACACCTTC
16 | TRBJ2-3 | NA | TRBV5-1 | NA | CASSSVFTPGTDTQYF | TGCGCCAGCAGTTCCGTATTTACTCCGGGCACAGATACGCAGTATTTT
16 | TRBJ1-1 | NA | TRBV5-1 | NA | CASSTDSSRAALGAFF | TGCGCCAGCAGCACCGACAGCAGTCGGGCGGCTCTTGGGGCTTTCTTT
14 | TRBJ1-6 | TRBD1 | TRBV5-1 | NA | CASSFTQGTSPLHF | TGCGCCAGCAGCTTTACACAGGGGACTTCACCCCTCCACTTT
13 | TRBJ2-7 | TRBD1 | TRBV7-3 | NA | CASSRDRESEQYF | TGTGCCAGCAGCAGGGACAGGGAGTCCGAGCAGTACTTC
16 | TRBJ1-5 | NA | TRBV5-8 | NA | CASSLGTRNSNQPQHF | TGTGCCAGCAGCCTAGGGACAAGAAATAGCAATCAGCCCCAGCATTTT
15 | TRBJ2-2 | TRBD2 | TRBV6-5 | NA | CASNEAGGRTGELFF | TGTGCCAGCAACGAAGCGGGAGGCCGAACCGGGGAGCTGTTTTTT
15 | TRBJ2-2 | TRBD1 | TRBV6-1 | NA | CASTLGTANTGELFF | TGTGCCAGCACCCTCGGGACAGCCAACACCGGGGAGCTGTTTTTT
14 | TRBJ2-1 | NA | TRBV5-4 | NA | CASSAPGEGNEQFF | TGTGCCAGCAGCGCCCCAGGGGAAGGTAATGAGCAGTTCTTC
16 | TRBJ2-2 | NA | TRBV5-1 | NA | CASSRGRDVSTGELFF | TGCGCCAGCAGCCGTGGACGGGACGTGAGCACCGGGGAGCTGTTTTTT
15 | TRBJ2-3 | NA | TRBV27 | NA | CASRGERTTTDTQYF | TGTGCCAGCAGAGGCGAACGTACAACCACAGATACGCAGTATTTT
16 | TRBJ2-7 | NA | TRBV18 | NA | CASSPIGGGETYEQYF | TGTGCCAGCTCACCAATCGGTGGAGGGGAGACCTACGAGCAGTACTTC
14 | TRBJ1-2 | NA | TRBV4-2 | once | CASSQDSGVGGYTF | TGTGCCAGCAGCCAAGACTCGGGGGTGGGTGGCTACACCTTC
17 | TRBJ2-3 | NA | TRBV2 | NA | CASRGSLGAGTTDTQYF | TGTGCCAGCAGAGGCTCATTGGGAGCGGGTACCACAGATACGCAGTATTTT